This TCR beta chain was recorded in a study of OX40 agonist ivuxolimab in advanced cancers. Study in general: Earlier treatment with anti-PD-1, anti-PD-L1 or anti-CTLA-4 was permitted, and under 50% had received some.

This CDR3 comprises 17 residues. The V gene's germline CDR1 is KGHSH and CDR2 LQKENI. The V and J ends lost 3 bases and 0 bases, in that order; junction bases with no gene match: 8. Patients with autoimmune history or systemic immunosuppression were excluded. TCRdb's copy holds only in-frame clones and misses some; the assay was immunoSEQ multiplex PCR. The sample consists of 40,000 to 45,000 clones, around four fifths of them appearing once. V gene TRBV18 combines with J gene TRBJ1-1; 9 nucleotides agree with TRBD1. The origin of this receptor is an adult with an advanced solid tumor such as melanoma, head and neck, liver or kidney cancer. Source: CD4+ or CD8+ T cells sorted from blood, taken in a trial of the OX40 agonist ivuxolimab. CDR3 in amino acids: CASSPPTGGAMNTEAFF. The DNA for the CDR3 is TGTGCCAGCTCACCTCCAACAGGGGGCGCCATGAACACTGAAGCTTTCTTT.